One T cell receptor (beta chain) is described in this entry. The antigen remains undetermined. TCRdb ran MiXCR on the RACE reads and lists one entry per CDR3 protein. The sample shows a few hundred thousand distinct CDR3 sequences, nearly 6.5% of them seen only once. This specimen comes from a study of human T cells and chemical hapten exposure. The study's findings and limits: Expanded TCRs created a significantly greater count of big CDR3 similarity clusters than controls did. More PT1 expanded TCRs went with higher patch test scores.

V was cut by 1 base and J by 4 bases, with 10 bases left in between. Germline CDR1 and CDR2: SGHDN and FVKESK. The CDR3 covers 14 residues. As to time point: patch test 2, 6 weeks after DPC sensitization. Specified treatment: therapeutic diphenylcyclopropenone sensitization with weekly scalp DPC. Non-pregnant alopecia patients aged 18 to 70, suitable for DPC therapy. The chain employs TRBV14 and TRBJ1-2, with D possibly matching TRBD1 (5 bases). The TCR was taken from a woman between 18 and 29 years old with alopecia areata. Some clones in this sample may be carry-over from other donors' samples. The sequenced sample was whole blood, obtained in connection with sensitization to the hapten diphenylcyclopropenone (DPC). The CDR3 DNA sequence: TGTGCCAGCAGCCAAGTCGGGGACCTCTATGGCTACACCTTC. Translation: CASSQVGDLYGYTF.